This T cell receptor (beta chain) was found in a study of cytomegalovirus exposure and HLA in healthy donors. This CDR3 contains 14 residues. V lost 8 bases to trimming and J lost 1 base, with 14 bases between them. CDR1 and CDR2 (germline): MDHEN, SYDVKM. Both 60 Vbeta primers and 13 Jbeta primers went into the PCR. Some clones are missing from TCRdb's copy, which holds only in-frame ones; the method was immunoSEQ multiplex PCR. This table holds 140,000 to 150,000 clones. The sequence was collected from a male donor in good health and CMV-seronegative. The chain carries TRBV28 and TRBJ1-1; D is perhaps TRBD1 (5 bases). The sample comprised PBMCs. The CDR3 loop is CASETGMGNTEAFF. CDR3 coding DNA: TGTGCCAGCGAAACAGGCATGGGGAACACTGAAGCTTTCTTT.